These T cell receptor beta chains were read from a single sample in a study of cytomegalovirus exposure and HLA in healthy donors. Here immunoSEQ multiplex PCR was the method, and the copy in TCRdb shows in-frame clones only, minus some. The sample consists of about 140,000 clones, 70% to 90% of them appearing once. Sequencing input: PBMCs. All receptors come from a man aged 18 to 29 in good health and CMV-seronegative. Each CDR3 is given with its conserved first and last residue. The order of the fields is D gene, J gene, V gene, clone size, CDR3 protein, CDR3 DNA. D genes are given only for firm matches. The size of a clone is reported for some rows only, either as once, few or many, or as a class for expanded clones.

d_call: .
j_call: TRBJ1-1
v_call: TRBV9
clone_size: .
cdr3_aa: CASSVATRTEAFF
cdr3_nt: TGTGCCAGCAGCGTAGCTACCAGGACTGAAGCTTTCTTT

d_call: .
j_call: TRBJ1-1
v_call: TRBV13
clone_size: .
cdr3_aa: CASSRMNTEAFF
cdr3_nt: TGTGCCAGCAGTCGTATGAACACTGAAGCTTTCTTT

d_call: .
j_call: TRBJ1-4
v_call: TRBV29-1
clone_size: .
cdr3_aa: CSVTTRRVPNEKLFF
cdr3_nt: TGCAGCGTTACAACCAGACGGGTCCCTAATGAAAAACTGTTTTTT

d_call: TRBD2
j_call: TRBJ2-3
v_call: TRBV7-9
clone_size: .
cdr3_aa: CASSPIPGLAGVSGDTQYF
cdr3_nt: TGTGCCAGCAGCCCCATTCCGGGACTAGCGGGGGTGAGTGGAGATACGCAGTATTTT

d_call: .
j_call: TRBJ1-5
v_call: TRBV19
clone_size: few
cdr3_aa: CASSMETRGQPQHF
cdr3_nt: TGTGCCAGTAGTATGGAGACCAGGGGTCAGCCCCAGCATTTT

d_call: .
j_call: TRBJ2-1
v_call: TRBV4-1
clone_size: .
cdr3_aa: CASSQVNSEQFF
cdr3_nt: TGCGCCAGCAGCCAAGTCAATAGTGAGCAGTTCTTC

d_call: .
j_call: TRBJ2-7
v_call: TRBV4-1
clone_size: .
cdr3_aa: CASSQVGLYEQYF
cdr3_nt: TGCGCCAGCAGCCAAGTGGGGCTCTACGAGCAGTACTTC

d_call: TRBD1
j_call: TRBJ1-1
v_call: TRBV7-9
clone_size: .
cdr3_aa: CASSHRRTGVLNTEAFF
cdr3_nt: TGTGCCAGCAGCCACCGGAGGACAGGGGTCTTGAACACTGAAGCTTTCTTT

d_call: .
j_call: TRBJ1-3
v_call: TRBV7-2
clone_size: .
cdr3_aa: CASSFNRRNTIYF
cdr3_nt: TGTGCCAGCAGCTTTAACAGACGGAACACCATATATTTT

d_call: .
j_call: TRBJ1-1
v_call: TRBV5-5
clone_size: .
cdr3_aa: CASSFWLAKAFF
cdr3_nt: TGTGCCAGCAGCTTCTGGTTAGCTAAAGCTTTCTTT

d_call: .
j_call: TRBJ2-2
v_call: TRBV4-2
clone_size: few
cdr3_aa: CASSQEAGGGAGELFF
cdr3_nt: TGTGCCAGCAGCCAAGAGGCGGGTGGAGGGGCCGGGGAGCTGTTTTTT

d_call: TRBD1
j_call: TRBJ2-7
v_call: TRBV9
clone_size: .
cdr3_aa: CASSRDRGYEQYF
cdr3_nt: TGTGCCAGCAGCCGGGACAGGGGTTACGAGCAGTACTTC

d_call: TRBD1
j_call: TRBJ2-7
v_call: TRBV7-8
clone_size: .
cdr3_aa: CASSLNLYRDRGYEQYF
cdr3_nt: TGTGCCAGCAGCCTTAACCTGTACCGGGACAGGGGGTACGAGCAGTACTTC